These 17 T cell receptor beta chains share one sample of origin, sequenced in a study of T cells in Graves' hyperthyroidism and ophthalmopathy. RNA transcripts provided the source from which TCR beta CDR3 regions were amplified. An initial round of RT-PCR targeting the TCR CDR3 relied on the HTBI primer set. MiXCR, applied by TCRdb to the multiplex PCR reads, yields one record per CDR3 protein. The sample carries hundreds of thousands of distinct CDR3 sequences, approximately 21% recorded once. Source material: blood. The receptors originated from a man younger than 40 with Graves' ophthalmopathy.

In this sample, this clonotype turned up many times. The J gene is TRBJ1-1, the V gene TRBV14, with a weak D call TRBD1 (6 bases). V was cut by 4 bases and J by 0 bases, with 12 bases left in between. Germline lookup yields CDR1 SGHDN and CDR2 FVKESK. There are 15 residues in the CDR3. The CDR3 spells CASSPRQAMNTEAFF. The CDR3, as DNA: TGTGCCAGCAGCCCCAGACAGGCGATGAACACTGAAGCTTTCTTT.

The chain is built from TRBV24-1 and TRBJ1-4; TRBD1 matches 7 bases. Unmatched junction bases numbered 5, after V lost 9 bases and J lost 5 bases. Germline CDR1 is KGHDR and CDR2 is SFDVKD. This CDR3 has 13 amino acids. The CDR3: CATSRDSNEKLFF. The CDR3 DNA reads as TGTGCCACCTCCCGGGACAGCAATGAAAAACTGTTTTTT.

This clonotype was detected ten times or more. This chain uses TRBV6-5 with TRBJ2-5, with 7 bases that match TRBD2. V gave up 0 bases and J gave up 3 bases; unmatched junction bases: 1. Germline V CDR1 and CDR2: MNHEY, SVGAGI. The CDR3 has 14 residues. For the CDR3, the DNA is TGTGCCAGCAGTTACTCGGGAGGGGAAGAGACCCAGTACTTC. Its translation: CASSYSGGEETQYF.

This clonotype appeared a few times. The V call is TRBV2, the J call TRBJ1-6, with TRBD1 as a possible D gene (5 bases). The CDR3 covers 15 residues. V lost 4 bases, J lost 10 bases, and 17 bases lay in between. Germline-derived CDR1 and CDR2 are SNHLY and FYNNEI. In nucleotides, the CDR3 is TGTGCCAGCAGTGCAATATTAGCAGGGAAATCACCCCTCCACTTT. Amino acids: CASSAILAGKSPLHF.

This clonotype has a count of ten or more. The CDR3 DNA is TGTGCCAGCAGTTTATCGGACAGCCCCTTCCTCGAGCAGTACTTC. It encodes CASSLSDSPFLEQYF. The rearrangement links TRBV27 to TRBJ2-7; weak D call: TRBD1 (6 bases). Trimming shortened V by 0 bases and J by 6 bases, and 15 bases separated the two germline ends. This CDR3 contains 15 residues. Germline V gene sequence: CDR1 MNHEY, CDR2 SMNVEV (reference sequence).

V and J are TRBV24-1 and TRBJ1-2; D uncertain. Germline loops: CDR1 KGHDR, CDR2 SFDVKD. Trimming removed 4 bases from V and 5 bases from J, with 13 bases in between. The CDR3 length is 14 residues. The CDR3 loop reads CATSDYDTDYGYTF. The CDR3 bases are TGTGCCACCAGTGACTACGACACGGATTATGGCTACACCTTC.

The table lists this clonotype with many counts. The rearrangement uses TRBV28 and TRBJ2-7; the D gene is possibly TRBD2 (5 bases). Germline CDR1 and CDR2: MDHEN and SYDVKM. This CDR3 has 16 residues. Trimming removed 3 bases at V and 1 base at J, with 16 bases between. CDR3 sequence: CASSFHPRDSSYEQYF. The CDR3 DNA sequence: TGTGCCAGCAGTTTCCACCCCCGGGATTCATCCTACGAGCAGTACTTC. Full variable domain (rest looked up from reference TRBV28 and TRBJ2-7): DVKVTQSSRYLVKRTGEKVFLECVQDMDHENMFWYRQDPGLGLRLIYFSYDVKMKEKGDIPEGYSVSREKKERFSLILESASTNQTSMYLCASSFHPRDSSYEQYFGPGTRLTVT.

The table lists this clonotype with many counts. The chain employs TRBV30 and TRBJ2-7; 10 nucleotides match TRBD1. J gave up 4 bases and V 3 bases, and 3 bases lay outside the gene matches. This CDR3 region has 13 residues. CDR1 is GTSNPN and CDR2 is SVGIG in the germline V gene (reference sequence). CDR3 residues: CAWRRTGGYEQYF. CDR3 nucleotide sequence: TGTGCCTGGAGACGGACAGGGGGTTACGAGCAGTACTTC.

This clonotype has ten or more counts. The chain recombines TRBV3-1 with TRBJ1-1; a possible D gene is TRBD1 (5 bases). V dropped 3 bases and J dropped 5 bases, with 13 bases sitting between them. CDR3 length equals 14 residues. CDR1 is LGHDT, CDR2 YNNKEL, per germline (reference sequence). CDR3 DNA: TGTGCCAGCAGCCACATCCAGGGAGGTACTGAAGCTTTCTTT. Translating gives CASSHIQGGTEAFF. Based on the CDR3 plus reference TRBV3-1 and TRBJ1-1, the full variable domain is DTAVSQTPKYLVTQMGNDKSIKCEQNLGHDTMYWYKQDSKKFLKIMFSYNNKELIINETVPNRFSPKSPDKAHLNLHINSLELGDSAVYFCASSHIQGGTEAFFGQGTRLTVV.

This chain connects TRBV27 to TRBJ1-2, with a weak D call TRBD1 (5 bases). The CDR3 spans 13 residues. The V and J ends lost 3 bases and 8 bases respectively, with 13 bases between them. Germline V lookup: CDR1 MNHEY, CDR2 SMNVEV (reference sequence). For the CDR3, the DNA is TGTGCCAGCAGTTTTGGAGGGGATGCGGGCTACACCTTC. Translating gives CASSFGGDAGYTF.

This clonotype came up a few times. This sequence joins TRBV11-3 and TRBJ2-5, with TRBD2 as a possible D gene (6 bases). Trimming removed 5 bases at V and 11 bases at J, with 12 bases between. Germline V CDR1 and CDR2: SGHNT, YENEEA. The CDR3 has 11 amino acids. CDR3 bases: TGTGCCAGCAGCGCAAGGACTATTCAGTACTTC. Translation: CASSARTIQYF.

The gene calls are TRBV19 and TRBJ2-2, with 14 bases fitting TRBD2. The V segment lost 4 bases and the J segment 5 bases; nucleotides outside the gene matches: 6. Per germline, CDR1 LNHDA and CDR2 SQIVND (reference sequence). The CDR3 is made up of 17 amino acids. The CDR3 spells CASSTRTSGRFTGELFF. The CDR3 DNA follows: TGTGCCAGTAGTACCCGGACTAGCGGGAGGTTTACCGGGGAGCTGTTTTTT.

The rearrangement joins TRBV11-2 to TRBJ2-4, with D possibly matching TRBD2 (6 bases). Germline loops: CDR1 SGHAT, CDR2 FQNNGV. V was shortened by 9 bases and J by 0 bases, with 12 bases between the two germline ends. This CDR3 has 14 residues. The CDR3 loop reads CARTWREAKNIQYF. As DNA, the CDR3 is TGTGCCAGGACGTGGAGGGAAGCCAAAAACATTCAGTACTTC. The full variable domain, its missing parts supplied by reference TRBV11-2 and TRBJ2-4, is EAGVAQSPRYKIIEKRQSVAFWCNPISGHATLYWYQQILGQGPKLLIQFQNNGVVDDSQLPKDRFSAERLKGVDSTLKIQPAKLEDSAVYLCARTWREAKNIQYFGAGTRLSVL.

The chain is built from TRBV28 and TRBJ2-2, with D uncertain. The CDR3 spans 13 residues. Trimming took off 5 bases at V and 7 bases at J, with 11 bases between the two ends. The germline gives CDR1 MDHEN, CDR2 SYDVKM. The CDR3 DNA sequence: TGTGCCAGCAGTCCAGCCCCGTTCGGGGAGCTGTTTTTT. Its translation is CASSPAPFGELFF.

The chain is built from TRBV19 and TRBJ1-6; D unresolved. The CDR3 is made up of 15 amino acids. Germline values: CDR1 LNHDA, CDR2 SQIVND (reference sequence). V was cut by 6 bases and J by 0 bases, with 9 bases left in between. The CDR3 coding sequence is TGTGCCAGTAGCTTTGCGAGCTCCTATAATTCACCCCTCCACTTT. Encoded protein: CASSFASSYNSPLHF.

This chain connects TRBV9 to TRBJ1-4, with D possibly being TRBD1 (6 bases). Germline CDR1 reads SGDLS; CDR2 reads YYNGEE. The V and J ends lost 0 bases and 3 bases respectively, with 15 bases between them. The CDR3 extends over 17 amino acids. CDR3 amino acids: CASSVGVGAPSNEKLFF. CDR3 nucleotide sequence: TGTGCCAGCAGCGTAGGGGTGGGGGCGCCTTCTAATGAAAAACTGTTTTTT.

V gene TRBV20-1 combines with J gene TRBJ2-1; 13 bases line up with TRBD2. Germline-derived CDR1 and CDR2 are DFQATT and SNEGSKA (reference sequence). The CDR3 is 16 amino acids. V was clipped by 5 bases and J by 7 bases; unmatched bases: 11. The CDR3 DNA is TGCAGTGCTCTAACGACTAGCGGGAGGTTAGGGAATGAGCAGTTCTTC. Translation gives CSALTTSGRLGNEQFF.